This is a list of T cell receptor beta chains from one sample in a study of T cell repertoires in cytomegalovirus infection. TCRdb reprocessed the reads via MiXCR and lists one record per CDR3 protein. The sample contains nearly 550,000 distinct CDR3 sequences, approximately 15% of which appear only once. What was sequenced was CD8+ T cells from PBMCs. The receptor set was obtained from a human donor in good health (CMV status not recorded). Some clones in this sample may be carry-over from other donors' samples. Both conserved end residues are part of each CDR3. The D gene is left open where the match is weak. The size of a clone is reported for some rows only, either as once, few or many, or as a class for expanded clones.

V gene: TRBV12-5
J gene: TRBJ2-6
D gene: .
clone size: many
CDR3 DNA: TGTGCTAGTGGTTTGGTTGGTGGGGCCAACGTCCTGACTTTC
CDR3 protein: CASGLVGGANVLTF

V gene: TRBV9
J gene: TRBJ2-1
D gene: TRBD2
clone size: few
CDR3 DNA: TGTGCCAGCAGCGTACGGGGGGATCATGTGGATGAGCAGTTCTTC
CDR3 protein: CASSVRGDHVDEQFF

V gene: TRBV27
J gene: TRBJ2-7
D gene: .
clone size: few
CDR3 DNA: TGTGCCAGCAGGATTAGGGAGGGGGCGTACGAGCAGTACTTC
CDR3 protein: CASRIREGAYEQYF

V gene: TRBV20-1
J gene: TRBJ2-1
D gene: TRBD2
clone size: few
CDR3 DNA: TGCAGTGCTAGAAGACTAGCGGGGGGGCCGCCGGACAATGAGCAGTTCTTC
CDR3 protein: CSARRLAGGPPDNEQFF

V gene: TRBV20-1
J gene: TRBJ1-5
D gene: TRBD1
clone size: .
CDR3 DNA: TGCAGTGCCACGGACAGGGGGAGGAATCAGCCCCAGCATTTT
CDR3 protein: CSATDRGRNQPQHF

V gene: TRBV7-6
J gene: TRBJ2-3
D gene: .
clone size: many
CDR3 DNA: TGTGCCAGCAGCTCCCGGGATCGGGGGGCCGCAGATACGCAGTATTTT
CDR3 protein: CASSSRDRGAADTQYF

V gene: TRBV5-4
J gene: TRBJ1-1
D gene: .
clone size: .
CDR3 DNA: TGTGCCAGCAGCTACAGGGAGGGGACTGAATCTTTCTTT
CDR3 protein: CASSYREGTESFF

V gene: TRBV27
J gene: TRBJ2-1
D gene: TRBD2
clone size: few
CDR3 DNA: TGTGCCAGCAAAGATAGCGGGACTTCCTACAATGAGCAGTTCTTC
CDR3 protein: CASKDSGTSYNEQFF

V gene: TRBV6-6
J gene: TRBJ2-7
D gene: TRBD1
clone size: few
CDR3 DNA: TGTGCCAGCAGTTCCATACAGGGGGCTTTATACGAGCAGTACTTC
CDR3 protein: CASSSIQGALYEQYF

V gene: TRBV28
J gene: TRBJ1-2
D gene: TRBD1
clone size: many
CDR3 DNA: TGTGCCAGCATCGTCCGGGACAGGGCAGTTTTTCACTACACCTTC
CDR3 protein: CASIVRDRAVFHYTF

V gene: TRBV6-6
J gene: TRBJ2-1
D gene: .
clone size: .
CDR3 DNA: TGTGCCAGCAGTCCAGGGGTATTATGGGAGCAGTTCTTC
CDR3 protein: CASSPGVLWEQFF

V gene: TRBV4-1
J gene: TRBJ2-4
D gene: .
clone size: .
CDR3 DNA: TGCGCCAGCAGCCAAGGGGGTGAGACCCCGTGGGTAAACATTCAGTACTTC
CDR3 protein: CASSQGGETPWVNIQYF

V gene: TRBV9
J gene: TRBJ2-1
D gene: TRBD2
clone size: .
CDR3 DNA: TGTGCCAGCAGCGTAACTAGCGGGGGAAACAATGAGCAGTTCTTC
CDR3 protein: CASSVTSGGNNEQFF

V gene: TRBV10-3
J gene: TRBJ2-7
D gene: TRBD1
clone size: many
CDR3 DNA: TGTGCCATCAGTGGAGACAGGGTTTACGAGCAGTACTTC
CDR3 protein: CAISGDRVYEQYF

V gene: TRBV7-8
J gene: TRBJ1-5
D gene: .
clone size: many
CDR3 DNA: TGTGCCAGCCAACCTGACGGATCTAGCAATCAGCCCCAGCATTTT
CDR3 protein: CASQPDGSSNQPQHF

V gene: TRBV5-6
J gene: TRBJ2-3
D gene: TRBD2
clone size: few
CDR3 DNA: TGTGCCAGCAACACACGGGGGGCGGGAGGCCGTACTGGCACAGATACGCAGTATTTT
CDR3 protein: CASNTRGAGGRTGTDTQYF

V gene: TRBV13
J gene: TRBJ2-7
D gene: .
clone size: .
CDR3 DNA: TGTGCCAGCAGCTTAGCCGGTCTAGGCTCCTACGAGCAGTACTTC
CDR3 protein: CASSLAGLGSYEQYF

V gene: TRBV9
J gene: TRBJ2-1
D gene: .
clone size: .
CDR3 DNA: TGTACCAGCAGCGTAGGGTCCTATGACAATGAGCAGTTCTTC
CDR3 protein: CTSSVGSYDNEQFF

V gene: TRBV2
J gene: TRBJ2-5
D gene: .
clone size: few
CDR3 DNA: TGTGCCAGCAGTGAAGGGGACTCATTTGAGACCCAGTACTTC
CDR3 protein: CASSEGDSFETQYF

V gene: TRBV19
J gene: TRBJ1-5
D gene: TRBD1
clone size: .
CDR3 DNA: TGTGCCAGTAGCCCCAGGGGGCGAGGAAACAACAATCAGCCCCAGCATTTT
CDR3 protein: CASSPRGRGNNNQPQHF

V gene: TRBV18
J gene: TRBJ2-1
D gene: .
clone size: .
CDR3 DNA: TGTGCCAGCTCACCCCCCTCAGGGGCCCTTTTGAATGAGCAGTTCTTC
CDR3 protein: CASSPPSGALLNEQFF

V gene: TRBV7-3
J gene: TRBJ2-2
D gene: .
clone size: many
CDR3 DNA: TGTGCCAGCAGTTCATTTACAAGTCAGAACACCGGGGAGCTGTTTTTT
CDR3 protein: CASSSFTSQNTGELFF

V gene: TRBV12-5
J gene: TRBJ1-2
D gene: .
clone size: many
CDR3 DNA: TGTGCTAGTGGTTTGTCCACAGGGACCGGCTACACCTTC
CDR3 protein: CASGLSTGTGYTF

V gene: TRBV6-1
J gene: TRBJ2-3
D gene: .
clone size: few
CDR3 DNA: TGTGCCAGCAGTGAAGGGGAGCGGGTCACAGATACGCAGTATTTT
CDR3 protein: CASSEGERVTDTQYF

V gene: TRBV6-5
J gene: TRBJ2-7
D gene: .
clone size: many
CDR3 DNA: TGTGCCAGCAGTCCACAGGGACGCGAGCAGTACTTC
CDR3 protein: CASSPQGREQYF

V gene: TRBV6-1
J gene: TRBJ1-5
D gene: .
clone size: .
CDR3 DNA: TGTGCCAGCAGAACAAATACGGCGGCAGATAGCAATCAGCCCCAGCATTTT
CDR3 protein: CASRTNTAADSNQPQHF

V gene: TRBV3-1
J gene: TRBJ2-7
D gene: .
clone size: .
CDR3 DNA: TGTGCCAGCAGCCAAGGAGGCGAGAACGAGCAGTACTTC
CDR3 protein: CASSQGGENEQYF

V gene: TRBV30
J gene: TRBJ2-1
D gene: .
clone size: few
CDR3 DNA: TGTGCCTGGATTCCCGACTCTTTCTACAATGAGCAGTTCTTC
CDR3 protein: CAWIPDSFYNEQFF